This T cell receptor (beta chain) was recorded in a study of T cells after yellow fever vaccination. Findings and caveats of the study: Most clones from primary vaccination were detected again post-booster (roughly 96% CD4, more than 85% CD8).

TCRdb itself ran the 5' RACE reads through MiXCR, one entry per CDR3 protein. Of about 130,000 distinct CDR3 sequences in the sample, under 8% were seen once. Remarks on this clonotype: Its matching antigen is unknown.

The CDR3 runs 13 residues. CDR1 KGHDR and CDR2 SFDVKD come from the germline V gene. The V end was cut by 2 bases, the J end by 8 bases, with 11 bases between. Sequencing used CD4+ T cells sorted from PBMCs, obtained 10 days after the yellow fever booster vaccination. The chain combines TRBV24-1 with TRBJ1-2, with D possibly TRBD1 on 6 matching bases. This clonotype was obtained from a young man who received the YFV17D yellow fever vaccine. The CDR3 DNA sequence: TGTGCCACCAGTGATTCCAGGGGAGGGGGCTACACCTTC. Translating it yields CATSDSRGGGYTF.